This T cell receptor beta chain appears in the sequencing data of a study of CD8 T cells in Susac syndrome. The RNA input was roughly 0.45 to 1 ug, and it was reverse transcribed with random hexamers. A single record per CDR3 protein comes from TCRdb applying MiXCR to the immunoSEQ multiplex PCR reads. The sample lists 150,000 to 200,000 distinct CDR3 sequences; approximately 95% were seen once. CDR3 length: 11 residues. V lost 5 bases and J 5 bases, leaving 7 bases between the germline ends. Germline V lookup: CDR1 MNHEY, CDR2 SVGAGI. The chain recombines TRBV6-5 with TRBJ2-7; D unclear. The specimen sequenced was CD8+ T cells from PBMCs. The receptor comes from a human donor with multiple sclerosis. The CDR3 loop reads CASSGTHEQYF. The CDR3 DNA follows: TGTGCCAGCAGTGGCACCCACGAGCAGTACTTC.